These T cell receptor beta chains were read from a single sample in a study of T cell changes during pregnancy in multiple sclerosis. Repertoires were generated with immunoSEQ multiplex PCR, while TCRdb's copy carries only in-frame clones and drops some. This table holds some 71,000 clones, about 91% found once. Sequenced material: peripheral blood, taken after pregnancy. The source of these receptors is a female donor with multiple sclerosis, enrolled in a pregnancy study. Each CDR3 is given with its conserved first and last residue. The D gene is left open where the match is weak. The size field is filled for only some rows; it gives once, few, many or a size class.

>TRBJ2-7|TRBD2|-|13|TRBV30
TGTGCCTGGGGACTAGCGGGAGTATGGGAGCAGTACTTC
CAWGLAGVWEQYF
>TRBJ2-7|TRBD1|-|14|TRBV19
TGTGCCAGTAGTATAGGGACAGGGGAGTACGAGCAGTACTTC
CASSIGTGEYEQYF
>TRBJ2-1|-|-|14|TRBV5-1
TGCGCCAGCAGCGGCGGGGCCTCCTACAATGAGCAGTTCTTC
CASSGGASYNEQFF
>TRBJ2-7|TRBD1|-|14|TRBV7-2
TGTGCCAGCAGCCGGGACAGGGTAGGCTACGAGCAGTACTTC
CASSRDRVGYEQYF
>TRBJ1-1|TRBD1|-|13|TRBV28
TGTGCCAGCAGTCCTGGGACAGTTAGTGAAGCTTTCTTT
CASSPGTVSEAFF
>TRBJ1-1|-|-|14|TRBV30
TGTGCCTGGGCCCGCGGACAGCCCAACACTGAAGCTTTCTTT
CAWARGQPNTEAFF
>TRBJ2-2|-|-|16|TRBV4-2
TGTGCCAGCAGCCAAGGTCGTGACTTGAACACCGGGGAGCTGTTTTTT
CASSQGRDLNTGELFF
>TRBJ1-1|TRBD1|-|14|TRBV18
TGTGCCAGCTCACCTAACAGGGGGAACACTGAAGCTTTCTTT
CASSPNRGNTEAFF
>TRBJ1-4|TRBD1|-|14|TRBV10-3
TGTGCCACTGGGACAGGGGGAACTAATGAAAAACTGTTTTTT
CATGTGGTNEKLFF
>TRBJ2-5|-|-|16|TRBV5-4
TGTGCCAGCAGCTTGGCCACGGGGTTTGGACAAGAGACCCAGTACTTC
CASSLATGFGQETQYF
>TRBJ1-5|-|few|13|TRBV2
TGTGCCAGCAGCCCCGGACTTGGCTGGCCCCAGCATTTT
CASSPGLGWPQHF
>TRBJ1-2|-|-|14|TRBV2
TGTGCCAGCAGCCCCGGGGCGGGGCGCGAAGGCTACACCTTC
CASSPGAGREGYTF
>TRBJ2-1|TRBD1|-|17|TRBV5-1
TGCGCCAGCAGCTTCTCCGGGACAGGAAGCTCCTACAATGAGCAGTTCTTC
CASSFSGTGSSYNEQFF
>TRBJ2-7|-|-|16|TRBV27
TGTGCCAGCAGCCCCAGCGCGGGGGCATACTCCTACGAGCAGTACTTC
CASSPSAGAYSYEQYF
>TRBJ2-2|-|-|16|TRBV27
TGTGCCAGCAGCTATCGCCGGGGCGGGACCACCGGGGAGCTGTTTTTT
CASSYRRGGTTGELFF
>TRBJ2-5|TRBD2|few|14|TRBV10-3
TGTGCCATCGGGGCTAGCGGGGGCCAAGAGACCCAGTACTTC
CAIGASGGQETQYF
>TRBJ2-5|TRBD2|once|17|TRBV7-4
TGTGCCAGCAAACCCCAAACTAGCGGGCTGAGCCAAGAGACCCAGTACTTC
CASKPQTSGLSQETQYF
>TRBJ1-1|-|-|15|TRBV6-6
TGTGCCAGCAGTTACTCCGCGGGGCTGCACACTGAAGCTTTCTTT
CASSYSAGLHTEAFF
>TRBJ2-3|TRBD1|-|16|TRBV5-4
TGTGCCAGCAGCCCGGGACAGGGCGTCCGCACAGATACGCAGTATTTT
CASSPGQGVRTDTQYF
>TRBJ1-2|TRBD1|once|13|TRBV5-5
TGTGCCAGCAGCCTCGGACAGGGAAGTGGCTACACCTTC
CASSLGQGSGYTF
>TRBJ2-7|TRBD1|-|18|TRBV28
TGTGCCAGCAGTTTATGGGGGACCGGGACAGGGGGTACCTACGAGCAGTACTTC
CASSLWGTGTGGTYEQYF
>TRBJ2-7|TRBD1|-|15|TRBV19
TGTGCCAGTAGTCAGGGACAGGGTGGGTCCTACGAGCAGTACTTC
CASSQGQGGSYEQYF
>TRBJ2-7|-|-|16|TRBV11-2
TGTGCCAGCAGCCCGAACCTAGTGGCCAGCTCCTACGAGCAGTACTTC
CASSPNLVASSYEQYF
>TRBJ2-3|TRBD2|-|13|TRBV25-1
TGTGCCAGCAGTAGCGGGAGGGCAGATACGCAGTATTTT
CASSSGRADTQYF
>TRBJ1-2|-|-|14|TRBV28
TGTGCCAGCAGTTCCCATACAGGGAACTATGGCTACACCTTC
CASSSHTGNYGYTF
>TRBJ2-7|-|-|15|TRBV4-1
TGCGCCAGCAGCCAAGGTCGGACAGAACCCAACGAGCAGTACTTC
CASSQGRTEPNEQYF
>TRBJ2-3|-|-|13|TRBV10-1
TGCGCCACCTCTGCCGAGAGCACAGATACGCAGTATTTT
CATSAESTDTQYF
>TRBJ1-4|-|-|15|TRBV30
TGTGCCTGGAGTGTACAGCGGGCAGGGAATGAAAAACTGTTTTTT
CAWSVQRAGNEKLFF
>TRBJ1-5|-|-|15|TRBV4-2
TGTGCCAGCAGCCAAGATGGGGCAGGGAATCAGCCCCAGCATTTT
CASSQDGAGNQPQHF
>TRBJ1-5|TRBD1|-|15|TRBV4-1
TGCGCCAGCAGCCACGTGGACAGGGAAAGTCAGCCCCAGCATTTT
CASSHVDRESQPQHF
>TRBJ2-7|TRBD2|-|17|TRBV4-1
TGCGCCAGCAGCCAAGATGCGTCTAGCGGGAGTTTCTACGAGCAGTACTTC
CASSQDASSGSFYEQYF
>TRBJ2-5|-|once|12|TRBV30
TGTGCCTGGAGTATCACAGGAGAGACCCAGTACTTC
CAWSITGETQYF
>TRBJ2-5|TRBD2|-|15|TRBV6-1
TGTGCCAGCGGGGGGGGGCTAGCGGGATCGGAGACCCAGTACTTC
CASGGGLAGSETQYF
>TRBJ1-3|TRBD1|-|17|TRBV5-4
TGTGCCAGCAGCTTGTCTCCGGACAGGGCTTCTGGAAACACCATATATTTT
CASSLSPDRASGNTIYF
>TRBJ1-3|-|-|13|TRBV6-1
TGTGCCAGCAGCAGGGATTTTGGAAACACCATATATTTT
CASSRDFGNTIYF
>TRBJ2-7|TRBD2|-|16|TRBV13
TGTGCCAGCAGCACCCGTGGGGGGGACCAGTCCTACGAGCAGTACTTC
CASSTRGGDQSYEQYF
>TRBJ1-1|TRBD1|-|14|TRBV11-2
TGTGCCAGCAGCAGAACAGGGGTTGGGACTGAAGCTTTCTTT
CASSRTGVGTEAFF
>TRBJ2-7|TRBD2|-|15|TRBV9
TGTGCCAGCAGCGCCTCGACTAGCTCTAGCTACGAGCAGTACTTC
CASSASTSSSYEQYF
>TRBJ1-1|-|once|12|TRBV28
TGTGCCAGCAGTGGGCAGAGCACTGAAGCTTTCTTT
CASSGQSTEAFF
>TRBJ1-5|TRBD1|-|12|TRBV10-2
TGCGCCAGCAGACAGGGGGCTCAGCCCCAGCATTTT
CASRQGAQPQHF
>TRBJ2-5|TRBD2|-|15|TRBV7-9
TGTGCCAGCAGCTACGAGCGGGAGGGCTGGGAGACCCAGTACTTC
CASSYEREGWETQYF
>TRBJ1-1|-|-|14|TRBV7-9
TGTGCCAGCAGCTCTGGGGGGGGGAACACTGAAGCTTTCTTT
CASSSGGGNTEAFF
>TRBJ2-1|-|-|16|TRBV27
TGTGCCAGCAGTTTTGCCGTGGGGAGCTCCTACAATGAGCAGTTCTTC
CASSFAVGSSYNEQFF
>TRBJ1-1|-|-|14|TRBV6-5
TGTGCCAGCAGTTACGTCGGGGGGAACACTGAAGCTTTCTTT
CASSYVGGNTEAFF
>TRBJ2-6|-|-|18|TRBV19
TGTGCCAGTAGTATAGATAGACAGGGACTTGCTGGGGCCAACGTCCTGACTTTC
CASSIDRQGLAGANVLTF
>TRBJ1-4|-|-|15|TRBV27
TGTGCCAGCAGTCCATCCGCGGTTCGGGGTGAAAAACTGTTTTTT
CASSPSAVRGEKLFF
>TRBJ1-5|-|once|13|TRBV6-1
TGTGCCAGCAGTGAACGGGATAGTCAGCCCCAGCATTTT
CASSERDSQPQHF